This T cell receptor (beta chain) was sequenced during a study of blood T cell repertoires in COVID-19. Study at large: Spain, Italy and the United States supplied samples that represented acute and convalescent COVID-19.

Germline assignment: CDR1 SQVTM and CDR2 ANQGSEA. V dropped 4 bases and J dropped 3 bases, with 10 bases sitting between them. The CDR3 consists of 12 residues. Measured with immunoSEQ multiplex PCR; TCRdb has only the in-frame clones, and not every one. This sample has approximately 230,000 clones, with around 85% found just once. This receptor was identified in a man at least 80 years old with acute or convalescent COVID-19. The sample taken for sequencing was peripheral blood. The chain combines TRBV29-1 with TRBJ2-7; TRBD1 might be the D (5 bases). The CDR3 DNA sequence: TGCAGCGTTGCGCAGGGTGTCTACGAGCAGTACTTC. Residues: CSVAQGVYEQYF.